In this sample, the clone carrying this TCR beta chain turned up many times. Axillary draining lymph nodes of breast cancer patients supplied the node samples. Each CDR3 protein is one row after TCRdb ran MiXCR on the multiplex PCR reads. The repertoire holds 150,000 or so distinct CDR3 sequences, with 30% to 40% as singletons. These data belong to a study of breast tumors, draining lymph nodes, adjacent tissues. CDR1 and CDR2 (germline): SQVTM, ANQGSEA. After removal of 6 bases from V and 2 bases from J, the junction contained 2 bases not matched to a gene. CDR3 size: 12 residues. The chain joins TRBV29-1 to TRBJ2-7, with TRBD1 identical over 9 bases. This clonotype originated in a female donor with breast cancer. Some clones in this sample may be carry-over from other donors' samples. The sequencing sample was made of axillary lymph node tissue. CDR3 sequence: CSVRQGAYEQYF. In nucleotides, the CDR3 is TGCAGCGTACGACAGGGGGCCTACGAGCAGTACTTC.